Listed below are T cell receptor beta chains from one sample, sequenced in a study of control samples from healthy donors and cancer patients. Libraries were prepared by immunoSEQ multiplex PCR; TCRdb keeps only in-frame clonotypes and omits some of them. The sample has about 120,000 clones, about 93% seen once. Sequencing was done on a sample of PBMCs. The receptors derive from a man aged 50 to 60 with head and neck cancer. Both conserved end residues are part of each CDR3. The D gene is left open where the match is weak. Expanded clones get a size class; other rows say once, few or many, or leave the size out.

j_call: TRBJ2-1; d_call: NA; clone_size: NA; v_call: TRBV4-3; cdr3_aa: CASSQQTASPSYGFYNEQFF; cdr3_nt: TGCGCCAGCAGCCAACAGACAGCGAGCCCCTCGTACGGGTTCTACAATGAGCAGTTCTTC
j_call: TRBJ2-3; d_call: NA; clone_size: NA; v_call: TRBV2; cdr3_aa: CASSEQGPTPDTQYF; cdr3_nt: TGTGCCAGCAGTGAACAGGGTCCCACCCCAGATACGCAGTATTTT
j_call: TRBJ2-1; d_call: NA; clone_size: NA; v_call: TRBV6-5; cdr3_aa: CASSYSWQEDEQFF; cdr3_nt: TGTGCCAGCAGTTACTCATGGCAGGAGGACGAGCAGTTCTTC
j_call: TRBJ1-2; d_call: NA; clone_size: NA; v_call: TRBV5-1; cdr3_aa: CASRPLAGDYGYTF; cdr3_nt: TGCGCCAGCAGACCCCTGGCGGGGGACTATGGCTACACCTTC
j_call: TRBJ2-2; d_call: NA; clone_size: once; v_call: TRBV7-3; cdr3_aa: CASSFFAGELFF; cdr3_nt: TGTGCCAGCAGCTTCTTCGCCGGGGAGCTGTTTTTT
j_call: TRBJ2-1; d_call: NA; clone_size: NA; v_call: TRBV9; cdr3_aa: CASSVRGASSYNEQFF; cdr3_nt: TGTGCCAGCAGCGTCCGGGGGGCCTCCTCCTACAATGAGCAGTTCTTC
j_call: TRBJ1-2; d_call: TRBD1; clone_size: NA; v_call: TRBV29-1; cdr3_aa: CSVVSGQGAYGYTF; cdr3_nt: TGCAGCGTTGTCTCGGGACAGGGGGCCTATGGCTACACCTTC
j_call: TRBJ2-7; d_call: TRBD2; clone_size: NA; v_call: TRBV7-2; cdr3_aa: CASRLPGFGLAGGLYEQYF; cdr3_nt: TGTGCCAGCAGACTACCCGGCTTTGGGCTAGCGGGGGGGCTTTACGAGCAGTACTTC
j_call: TRBJ2-2; d_call: NA; clone_size: NA; v_call: TRBV10-3; cdr3_aa: CAISEVHTGELFF; cdr3_nt: TGTGCCATCAGTGAGGTACACACCGGGGAGCTGTTTTTT
j_call: TRBJ2-1; d_call: NA; clone_size: NA; v_call: TRBV30; cdr3_aa: CAWNREHNEQFF; cdr3_nt: TGTGCCTGGAACAGGGAACACAATGAGCAGTTCTTC
j_call: TRBJ1-2; d_call: NA; clone_size: once; v_call: TRBV5-1; cdr3_aa: CASSRDGGANYGYTF; cdr3_nt: TGCGCCAGCAGCCGCGACGGGGGGGCTAACTATGGCTACACCTTC
j_call: TRBJ2-6; d_call: NA; clone_size: NA; v_call: TRBV6-4; cdr3_aa: CASSSREDGANVLTF; cdr3_nt: TGTGCCAGCAGTTCAAGGGAGGATGGGGCCAACGTCCTGACTTTC
j_call: TRBJ2-7; d_call: NA; clone_size: NA; v_call: TRBV2; cdr3_aa: CASLAPDYFYEQYF; cdr3_nt: TGTGCCAGCCTAGCCCCGGACTATTTCTACGAGCAGTACTTC
j_call: TRBJ2-3; d_call: TRBD1; clone_size: NA; v_call: TRBV24-1; cdr3_aa: CATSDGTGFSTDTQYF; cdr3_nt: TGTGCCACCAGTGACGGGACAGGCTTCAGCACAGATACGCAGTATTTT
j_call: TRBJ2-5; d_call: TRBD2; clone_size: NA; v_call: TRBV6-6; cdr3_aa: CASSYSSLAGGETQYF; cdr3_nt: TGTGCCAGCAGTTACTCTTCACTAGCGGGGGGGGAGACCCAGTACTTC
j_call: TRBJ1-4; d_call: NA; clone_size: NA; v_call: TRBV5-1; cdr3_aa: CASSSGQSLTTNEKLFF; cdr3_nt: TGCGCCAGCAGCTCAGGGCAGAGCCTAACAACTAATGAAAAACTGTTTTTT
j_call: TRBJ2-6; d_call: NA; clone_size: NA; v_call: TRBV2; cdr3_aa: CASSEELVGSGANVLTF; cdr3_nt: TGTGCCAGCAGTGAAGAGCTTGTTGGGTCTGGGGCCAACGTCCTGACTTTC
j_call: TRBJ2-7; d_call: TRBD1; clone_size: NA; v_call: TRBV7-2; cdr3_aa: CASSFDRGHFYEQYF; cdr3_nt: TGTGCCAGCAGCTTTGACAGGGGGCATTTCTACGAGCAGTACTTC
j_call: TRBJ1-1; d_call: TRBD1; clone_size: NA; v_call: TRBV18; cdr3_aa: CASSRDSMNTEAFF; cdr3_nt: TGTGCCAGCTCACGGGACAGTATGAACACTGAAGCTTTCTTT
j_call: TRBJ1-6; d_call: NA; clone_size: NA; v_call: TRBV19; cdr3_aa: CASSIDRQFYNSPLHF; cdr3_nt: TGTGCCAGTAGTATAGATCGGCAGTTTTATAATTCACCCCTCCACTTT
j_call: TRBJ2-2; d_call: NA; clone_size: NA; v_call: TRBV7-3; cdr3_aa: CASSLRWPTGELFF; cdr3_nt: TGTGCCAGCAGCTTAAGATGGCCTACCGGGGAGCTGTTTTTT
j_call: TRBJ2-3; d_call: NA; clone_size: NA; v_call: TRBV3-1/TRBV3-2; cdr3_aa: CASSQFYTDTQYF; cdr3_nt: TGTGCCAGCAGCCAGTTCTACACAGATACGCAGTATTTT
j_call: TRBJ2-2; d_call: NA; clone_size: NA; v_call: TRBV7-2; cdr3_aa: CASSPWSDTGELFF; cdr3_nt: TGTGCCAGCAGCCCTTGGTCAGACACCGGGGAGCTGTTTTTT
j_call: TRBJ2-3; d_call: NA; clone_size: NA; v_call: TRBV7-2; cdr3_aa: CASSFSTDTQYF; cdr3_nt: TGTGCCAGCAGCTTCAGCACAGATACGCAGTATTTT
j_call: TRBJ2-3; d_call: TRBD2; clone_size: NA; v_call: TRBV9; cdr3_aa: CASSVGGLDTDTQYF; cdr3_nt: TGTGCCAGCAGCGTGGGGGGACTAGACACAGATACGCAGTATTTT
j_call: TRBJ2-1; d_call: NA; clone_size: NA; v_call: TRBV28; cdr3_aa: CASRRVDDEQFF; cdr3_nt: TGTGCCAGCAGAAGGGTGGATGATGAGCAGTTCTTC
j_call: TRBJ1-4; d_call: NA; clone_size: NA; v_call: TRBV2; cdr3_aa: CASSSGRTTNEKLFF; cdr3_nt: TGTGCCAGCAGCTCGGGACGAACAACTAATGAAAAACTGTTTTTT
j_call: TRBJ2-1; d_call: TRBD2; clone_size: NA; v_call: TRBV30; cdr3_aa: CAWSPTRTSGGAKQFF; cdr3_nt: TGTGCCTGGAGTCCGACCCGGACTAGCGGGGGGGCAAAGCAGTTCTTC
j_call: TRBJ1-1; d_call: TRBD1; clone_size: once; v_call: TRBV6-5; cdr3_aa: CASSYGQGPAFF; cdr3_nt: TGTGCCAGCAGTTATGGACAGGGGCCGGCTTTCTTT
j_call: TRBJ2-2; d_call: NA; clone_size: once; v_call: TRBV5-1; cdr3_aa: CASSHGDTGELFF; cdr3_nt: TGCGCCAGCAGCCACGGTGATACCGGGGAGCTGTTTTTT
j_call: TRBJ2-5; d_call: NA; clone_size: NA; v_call: TRBV7-9; cdr3_aa: CASSFGAGRNRETQYF; cdr3_nt: TGTGCCAGCAGCTTCGGGGCAGGGAGGAATAGAGAGACCCAGTACTTC
j_call: TRBJ2-1; d_call: NA; clone_size: NA; v_call: TRBV15; cdr3_aa: CATSRAQRGNNEQFF; cdr3_nt: TGTGCCACCAGCAGAGCCCAACGGGGGAACAATGAGCAGTTCTTC
j_call: TRBJ1-1; d_call: NA; clone_size: NA; v_call: TRBV7-9; cdr3_aa: CASIGGGVRNTEAFF; cdr3_nt: TGTGCCAGTATCGGAGGGGGAGTTCGGAACACTGAAGCTTTCTTT
j_call: TRBJ1-1; d_call: NA; clone_size: NA; v_call: TRBV2; cdr3_aa: CASTVGRTEAFF; cdr3_nt: TGTGCCAGCACAGTAGGACGCACTGAAGCTTTCTTT
j_call: TRBJ1-3; d_call: NA; clone_size: NA; v_call: TRBV19; cdr3_aa: CASSRRTVRSGNTIYF; cdr3_nt: TGTGCCAGTAGCCGACGGACAGTTCGCTCTGGAAACACCATATATTTT
j_call: TRBJ2-5; d_call: NA; clone_size: NA; v_call: TRBV3-1/TRBV3-2; cdr3_aa: CASTKAVQETQYF; cdr3_nt: TGTGCCAGCACCAAGGCGGTCCAAGAGACCCAGTACTTC
j_call: TRBJ1-1; d_call: NA; clone_size: NA; v_call: TRBV29-1; cdr3_aa: CSVVQVNTEAFF; cdr3_nt: TGCAGCGTCGTTCAGGTGAACACTGAAGCTTTCTTT
j_call: TRBJ2-1; d_call: NA; clone_size: NA; v_call: TRBV5-8; cdr3_aa: CASSFSGANNEQFF; cdr3_nt: TGTGCCAGCAGCTTCTCCGGGGCCAACAATGAGCAGTTCTTC
j_call: TRBJ1-6; d_call: TRBD1; clone_size: NA; v_call: TRBV5-6; cdr3_aa: CASSWDRASPLHF; cdr3_nt: TGTGCCAGCAGCTGGGACAGGGCATCACCCCTCCACTTT
j_call: TRBJ1-2; d_call: TRBD1; clone_size: NA; v_call: TRBV28; cdr3_aa: CASRGGVEGAYGYTF; cdr3_nt: TGTGCCAGCAGAGGAGGAGTCGAGGGGGCTTATGGCTACACCTTC
j_call: TRBJ1-4; d_call: NA; clone_size: NA; v_call: TRBV7-2; cdr3_aa: CASSAGWGATNEKLFF; cdr3_nt: TGTGCCAGCAGCGCCGGATGGGGGGCAACTAATGAAAAACTGTTTTTT
j_call: TRBJ2-7; d_call: NA; clone_size: NA; v_call: TRBV6-1; cdr3_aa: CASSEVRGGAYEQYF; cdr3_nt: TGTGCCAGCAGTGAAGTCCGAGGGGGGGCCTACGAGCAGTACTTC
j_call: TRBJ2-1; d_call: NA; clone_size: NA; v_call: TRBV9; cdr3_aa: CASSVEWGEYNEQFF; cdr3_nt: TGTGCCAGCAGCGTAGAGTGGGGCGAGTACAATGAGCAGTTCTTC
j_call: TRBJ2-1; d_call: TRBD2; clone_size: NA; v_call: TRBV6-2/TRBV6-3; cdr3_aa: CASSDPGGTSYNEQFF; cdr3_nt: TGTGCCAGCAGTGACCCCGGGGGGACGTCCTACAATGAGCAGTTCTTC
j_call: TRBJ2-2; d_call: NA; clone_size: NA; v_call: TRBV5-6; cdr3_aa: CASSLGVNTGELFF; cdr3_nt: TGTGCCAGCAGCTTGGGTGTGAACACCGGGGAGCTGTTTTTT
j_call: TRBJ2-3; d_call: TRBD2; clone_size: NA; v_call: TRBV10-3; cdr3_aa: CAISESRAGDFTDTQYF; cdr3_nt: TGTGCCATCAGTGAGTCCAGGGCGGGGGATTTTACAGATACGCAGTATTTT
j_call: TRBJ1-6; d_call: NA; clone_size: NA; v_call: TRBV4-2; cdr3_aa: CASSQERTTYNSPLHF; cdr3_nt: TGTGCCAGCAGCCAAGAGAGGACAACCTATAATTCACCCCTCCACTTT
j_call: TRBJ2-7; d_call: NA; clone_size: NA; v_call: TRBV4-2; cdr3_aa: CASSQDYSRFSSYEQYF; cdr3_nt: TGTGCCAGCAGCCAAGATTACAGCCGCTTTTCGTCTTACGAGCAGTACTTC
j_call: TRBJ2-7; d_call: NA; clone_size: NA; v_call: TRBV27; cdr3_aa: CASSFRQTPYEQYF; cdr3_nt: TGTGCCAGCAGTTTCCGACAGACGCCCTACGAGCAGTACTTC